What follows are 16 T cell receptor beta chains derived from one specimen sequenced in a study of identical twins. TCRdb called the 5' RACE reads again in MiXCR, with one record for every CDR3 protein. The table has fewer than 550,000 distinct CDR3 sequences, around 15% seen once. The data were also submitted as part of a second study, on yellow fever vaccine responses in identical twins.

Specimen: CD4+ T cells sorted from blood. The receptor source for this set is a young woman in good health.

This clonotype was counted only a few times. The chain is built from TRBV2 and TRBJ2-1, with 11 bases identical to TRBD1. The CDR3 is made up of 14 amino acids. Germline V gives CDR1 SNHLY, CDR2 FYNNEI. Unmatched junction bases numbered 6, after V lost 9 bases and J lost 5 bases. The CDR3 loop reads CASLGQGADNEQFF. Here the CDR3 DNA reads TGTGCCAGTTTAGGACAGGGGGCGGACAATGAGCAGTTCTTC.

The sample holds a few counts of this clonotype. The V gene is TRBV15, the J gene TRBJ1-6; tentatively, D is TRBD1 (6 bases). Germline loops: CDR1 LNHNV, CDR2 YYDKDF (reference sequence). CDR3 length equals 14 residues. V lost 8 bases, J lost 2 bases, and 10 bases lay in between. The CDR3 DNA sequence: TGTGCCACCCAGCAGGGGACCTATAATTCACCCCTCCACTTT. Protein sequence: CATQQGTYNSPLHF. Complete variable domain (other parts from reference TRBV15 and TRBJ1-6): DAMVIQNPRYQVTQFGKPVTLSCSQTLNHNVMYWYQQKSSQAPKLLFHYYDKDFNNEADTPDNFQSRRPNTSFCFLDIRSPGLGDTAMYLCATQQGTYNSPLHFGNGTRLTVT.

V and J are TRBV25-1 and TRBJ2-3; TRBD2 is a possible D gene (6 bases). Per the germline V gene, CDR1 is MGHDK and CDR2 is SYGVNS. CDR3 length: 13 amino acids. The V and J ends lost 3 bases and 6 bases respectively, with 10 bases between them. The CDR3 DNA follows: TGTGCCAGCAGTGACCCGCTAGCGGATACGCAGTATTTT. It encodes CASSDPLADTQYF.

V usage is TRBV2 and J usage is TRBJ2-1; 7 positions match TRBD1. Trimming removed 7 bases from V and 0 bases from J; junction bases left unmatched: 9. The V gene's germline CDR1 is SNHLY and CDR2 FYNNEI. This CDR3 region has 16 residues. The CDR3 loop is CASINDRASSYNEQFF. In DNA form, the CDR3 reads TGTGCCAGCATTAACGACAGGGCCAGCTCCTACAATGAGCAGTTCTTC. Full variable domain (rest looked up from reference TRBV2 and TRBJ2-1): EPEVTQTPSHQVTQMGQEVILRCVPISNHLYFYWYRQILGQKVEFLVSFYNNEISEKSEIFDDQFSVERPDGSNFTLKIRSTKLEDSAMYFCASINDRASSYNEQFFGPGTRLTVL.

This sequence joins TRBV7-9 and TRBJ2-5; TRBD2 matches 12 bases. Germline values: CDR1 SEHNR, CDR2 FQNEAQ (reference sequence). With 5 bases clipped from V and 5 bases from J, the junction kept 6 bases outside the gene matches. There are 15 residues in the CDR3. The CDR3 spells CASSKTSGRGETQYF. In DNA form, the CDR3 reads TGTGCCAGCAGCAAGACTAGCGGGAGAGGGGAGACCCAGTACTTC.

In this sample, this clonotype turned up a few times. This sequence joins TRBV10-3 and TRBJ2-2, with a weak D call TRBD2 (5 bases). The CDR3 length is 16 residues. Germline loops: CDR1 ENHRY, CDR2 SYGVKD. V was pared by 2 bases and J by 9 bases, with 19 bases between. The CDR3, as DNA: TGTGCCATCAGTGAGGCAGCCCTTCGCGGGTCCTGGGAGCTGTTTTTT. It is translated as CAISEAALRGSWELFF.

The table lists this clonotype with a few counts. The chain carries TRBV10-3 and TRBJ2-1; D uncertain. V was clipped by 10 bases and J by 12 bases, with 16 bases between them. The CDR3 loop spans 11 amino acids. CDR1 and CDR2 from the germline V gene are ENHRY and SYGVKD. The CDR3 sequence: CATQDPPTQFF. CDR3 DNA sequence: TGTGCCACCCAGGACCCACCTACGCAGTTCTTC.

This clonotype has a handful of counts. This sequence joins TRBV11-2 and TRBJ2-3, with 15 positions matching TRBD2. The junction had 11 bases not matched to a gene; V was cut back by 3 bases and J by 7 bases. The CDR3 is 18 residues long. Germline values: CDR1 SGHAT, CDR2 FQNNGV. The chain's CDR3 is CASSLEGLAGGPRYTQYF. CDR3 coding DNA: TGTGCCAGCAGCTTGGAGGGACTAGCGGGAGGCCCGAGGTATACGCAGTATTTT. Filled out from reference TRBV11-2 and TRBJ2-3, the complete variable domain reads EAGVAQSPRYKIIEKRQSVAFWCNPISGHATLYWYQQILGQGPKLLIQFQNNGVVDDSQLPKDRFSAERLKGVDSTLKIQPAKLEDSAVYLCASSLEGLAGGPRYTQYFGPGTRLTVL.

J is TRBJ2-7 and V is TRBV2, with D perhaps matching TRBD2 (5 bases). The CDR3 runs 12 residues. The germline V and J ends were trimmed by 7 bases and 4 bases, with 11 bases remaining between them. Germline values: CDR1 SNHLY, CDR2 FYNNEI. CDR3 nucleotides: TGTGCCAGCACTAGCCTGATGTACGAGCAGTACTTC. Amino acids: CASTSLMYEQYF.

This clonotype showed up just a few times. The genes are TRBV29-1 and TRBJ2-7; 7 bases line up with TRBD2. J lost 5 bases, V lost 1 base, and 5 bases had no gene match. Germline loops: CDR1 SQVTM, CDR2 ANQGSEA. This CDR3 comprises 13 residues. CDR3 coding DNA: TGCAGCGTTGAAGGGGAGGGTGGCCACGAGCAGTACTTC. Residues: CSVEGEGGHEQYF.

This clonotype was seen only a few times. The rearrangement links TRBV10-3 to TRBJ2-6, with 7 bases matching TRBD2. There are 16 residues in the CDR3. Germline V CDR1 and CDR2: ENHRY, SYGVKD. V lost 6 bases to trimming and J lost 2 bases; unmatched junction nucleotides: 7. The CDR3 spells CAIRAAGVTGANVLTF. In nucleotides, the CDR3 is TGTGCCATCAGGGCGGCGGGAGTGACTGGGGCCAACGTCCTGACTTTC.

This clonotype was observed a few times. The chain carries TRBV10-3 and TRBJ2-3, with 7 bases aligning to TRBD1. CDR1 and CDR2 (germline): ENHRY, SYGVKD. V shed 10 bases and J 2 bases; nucleotides not matched to a gene: 9. This CDR3 spans 14 amino acids. The CDR3 coding sequence is TGTGCCACCTTCGACAGGGCCCACACAGATACGCAGTATTTT. The encoded protein is CATFDRAHTDTQYF.

J is TRBJ2-1 and V is TRBV7-2; D may be TRBD1 or TRBD2 (5 bases each). V was pared by 6 bases and J by 1 base, with 13 bases between. CDR1 is SGHTA, CDR2 FQGNSA, per germline. This CDR3 is 15 amino acids long. CDR3 residues: CASRISRESYNEQFF. The DNA for the CDR3 is TGTGCCAGCAGGATTTCCAGGGAGTCCTACAATGAGCAGTTCTTC. Full variable domain (missing parts from reference TRBV7-2 and TRBJ2-1): GAGVSQSPSNKVTEKGKDVELRCDPISGHTALYWYRQSLGQGLEFLIYFQGNSAPDKSGLPSDRFSAERTGGSVSTLTIQRTQQEDSAVYLCASRISRESYNEQFFGPGTRLTVL.

This clonotype was recorded a few times. A read error may produce the germline difference seen at one junction end. This chain connects TRBV11-2 to TRBJ2-5; no reliable D call. CDR3 length: 15 residues. Germline loops: CDR1 SGHAT, CDR2 FQNNGV. DNA for the CDR3: TGTGCCAGCAGCTCCGGCTCTCCGATACAAGGGACCCAGTACTTC. This translates into CASSSGSPIQGTQYF.

The rearrangement joins TRBV20-1 to TRBJ2-1; the D gene is possibly TRBD1 (5 bases). Germline loops: CDR1 DFQATT, CDR2 SNEGSKA (reference sequence). Trimming shortened V by 6 bases and J by 3 bases, and 18 bases separated the two germline ends. The CDR3 loop spans 15 amino acids. As DNA, the CDR3 is TGCAGTGCGGCCAGGGCTGCCGACGGCTACAATGAGCAGTTCTTC. The encoded protein is CSAARAADGYNEQFF.

This clonotype was observed a few times. The chain joins TRBV7-2 to TRBJ2-1, with a tentative D call TRBD2 (6 bases). There are 15 residues in the CDR3. V was pared by 5 bases and J by 4 bases, with 15 bases between. CDR1 SGHTA and CDR2 FQGNSA come from the germline V gene. CDR3 in amino acids: CASSLSRGSYNEQFF. In DNA, the CDR3 is TGTGCCAGCAGCCTAAGCCGGGGGAGTTACAATGAGCAGTTCTTC. The whole variable domain, filled in from reference TRBV7-2 and TRBJ2-1, reads GAGVSQSPSNKVTEKGKDVELRCDPISGHTALYWYRQSLGQGLEFLIYFQGNSAPDKSGLPSDRFSAERTGGSVSTLTIQRTQQEDSAVYLCASSLSRGSYNEQFFGPGTRLTVL.